This TCR beta chain appears in the sequencing data of a study of blood T cell repertoires in COVID-19. The wider study: Samples representing acute and convalescent COVID-19 were sourced from the United States, Italy and Spain. PBMCs, B-cell-depleted T cells, or T cells were the source of the cDNA or gDNA that made up the material.

Germline V gene lookup returns CDR1 MNHNY and CDR2 SVGAGI (reference sequence). CDR3 length equals 15 residues. J lost 5 bases, V lost 2 bases, and 6 bases had no gene match. Per the authors' pipeline: Amplifying reference gene primers gave estimates of nucleated cell counts. Here immunoSEQ multiplex PCR was the method, and the copy in TCRdb shows in-frame clones only, minus some. From that table come the V and J calls and clone size; the DNA was used to work out D and trimming. The sample contains 100,000 or so clones, around 80% of which appear only once. This clone came up once. The V gene is TRBV6-6, the J gene TRBJ2-3, with 8 nucleotides matching TRBD1. The material sequenced was peripheral blood. This receptor was taken from a man aged 55 to 70 with active or convalescent COVID-19. This CDR3 reads CASSYADRALDTQYF. CDR3 nucleotide sequence: TGTGCCAGCAGTTACGCGGACAGGGCATTAGATACGCAGTATTTT.